This T cell receptor beta chain was obtained from a study of T cells in Graves' hyperthyroidism and ophthalmopathy. This clonotype was found a few times. The CDR3 is made up of 15 amino acids. In germline, CDR1 is LGHNA, CDR2 YSLEER. V dropped 1 base and J dropped 1 base, with 10 bases sitting between them. RNA transcripts were the template for amplifying TCR beta CDR3 regions. HTBI primers drove first-round RT-PCR of the TCR CDR3. TCRdb redid the calling of the multiplex PCR reads with MiXCR, one entry per CDR3 protein. The table includes fewer than 800,000 distinct CDR3 sequences, roughly 15% detected once.

This sequence was found in a man aged 18 to 30 with Graves' hyperthyroidism. The V and J genes are TRBV4-3 and TRBJ2-5; perhaps TRBD1 as D (6 bases). The sequenced sample consisted of blood. CDR3 nucleotides: TGCGCCAGCAGCCAAGGAGGGGGTCTCCAAGAGACCCAGTACTTC. Amino acid sequence: CASSQGGGLQETQYF.